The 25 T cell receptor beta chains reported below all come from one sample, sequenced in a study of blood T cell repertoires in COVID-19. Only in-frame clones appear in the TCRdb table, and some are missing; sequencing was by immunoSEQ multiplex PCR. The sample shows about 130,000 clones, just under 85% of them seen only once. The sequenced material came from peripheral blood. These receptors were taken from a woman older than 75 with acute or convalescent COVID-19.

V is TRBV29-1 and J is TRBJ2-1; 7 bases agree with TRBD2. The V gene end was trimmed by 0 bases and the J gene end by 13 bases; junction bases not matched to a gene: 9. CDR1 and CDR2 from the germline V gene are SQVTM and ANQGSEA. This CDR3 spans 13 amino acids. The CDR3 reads CSVEEGRGTGQFF. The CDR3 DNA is TGCAGCGTTGAAGAGGGGAGGGGAACGGGTCAGTTCTTC.

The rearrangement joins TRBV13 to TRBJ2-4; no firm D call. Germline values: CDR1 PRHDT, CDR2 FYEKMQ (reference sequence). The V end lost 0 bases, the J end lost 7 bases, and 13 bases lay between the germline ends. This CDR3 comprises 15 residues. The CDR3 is CASSLGSAGENIQYF. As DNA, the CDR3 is TGTGCCAGCAGCTTAGGGAGCGCCGGTGAGAACATTCAGTACTTC.

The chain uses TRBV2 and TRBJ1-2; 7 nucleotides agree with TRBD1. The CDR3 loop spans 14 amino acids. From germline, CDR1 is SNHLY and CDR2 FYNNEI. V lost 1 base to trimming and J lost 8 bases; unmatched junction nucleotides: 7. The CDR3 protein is CASSEDRGLRGYTF. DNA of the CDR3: TGTGCCAGCAGTGAAGACAGGGGCCTAAGGGGCTACACCTTC.

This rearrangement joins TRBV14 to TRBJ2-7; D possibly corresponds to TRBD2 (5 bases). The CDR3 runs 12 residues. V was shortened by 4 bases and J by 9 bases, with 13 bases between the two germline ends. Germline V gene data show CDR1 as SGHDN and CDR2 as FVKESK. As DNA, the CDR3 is TGTGCCAGCAGCCCCTCGACGCGGGCGCAGTACTTC. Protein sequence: CASSPSTRAQYF.

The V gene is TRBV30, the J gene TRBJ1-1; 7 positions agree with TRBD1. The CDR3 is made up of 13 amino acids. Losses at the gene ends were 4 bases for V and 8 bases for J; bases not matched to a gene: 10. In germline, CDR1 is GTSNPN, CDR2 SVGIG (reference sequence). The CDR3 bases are TGTGCCTGGACCACGGGGGGGACAGCCGAAGCTTTCTTT. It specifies CAWTTGGTAEAFF.

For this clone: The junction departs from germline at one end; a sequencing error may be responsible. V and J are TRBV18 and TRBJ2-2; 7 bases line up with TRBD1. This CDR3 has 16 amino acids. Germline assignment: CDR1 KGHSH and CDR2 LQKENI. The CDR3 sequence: CASSPPGTANTGELFF. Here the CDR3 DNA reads TGTGCCAGCTCCCCGCCCGGGACAGCGAATACCGGGGAGCTGTTTTTT.

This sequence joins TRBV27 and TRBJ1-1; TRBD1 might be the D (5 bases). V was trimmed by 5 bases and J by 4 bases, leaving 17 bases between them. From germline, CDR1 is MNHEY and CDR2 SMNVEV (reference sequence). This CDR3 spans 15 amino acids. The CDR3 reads CASSPRVLVTTEAFF. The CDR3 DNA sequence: TGTGCCAGCAGTCCCAGGGTTCTAGTGACCACTGAAGCTTTCTTT.

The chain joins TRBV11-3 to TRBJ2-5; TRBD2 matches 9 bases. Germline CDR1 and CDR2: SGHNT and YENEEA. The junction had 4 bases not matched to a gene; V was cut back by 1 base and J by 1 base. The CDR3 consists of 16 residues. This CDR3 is CASSLGVSGGQETQYF. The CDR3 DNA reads TGTGCCAGCAGCTTAGGAGTTAGCGGGGGCCAAGAGACCCAGTACTTC.

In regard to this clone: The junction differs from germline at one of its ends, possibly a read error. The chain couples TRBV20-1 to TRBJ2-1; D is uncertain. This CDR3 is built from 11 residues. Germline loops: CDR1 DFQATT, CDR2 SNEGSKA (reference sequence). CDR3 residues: CSAIPYDEQFF. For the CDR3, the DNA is TGCAGTGCTATACCCTACGATGAGCAGTTCTTC.

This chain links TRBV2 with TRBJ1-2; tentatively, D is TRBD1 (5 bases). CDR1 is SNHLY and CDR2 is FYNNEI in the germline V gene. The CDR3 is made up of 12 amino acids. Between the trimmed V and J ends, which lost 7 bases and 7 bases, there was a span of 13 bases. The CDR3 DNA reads TGTGCCAGCACCGGGGGGGAGGGTGGCTACACCTTC. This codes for CASTGGEGGYTF.

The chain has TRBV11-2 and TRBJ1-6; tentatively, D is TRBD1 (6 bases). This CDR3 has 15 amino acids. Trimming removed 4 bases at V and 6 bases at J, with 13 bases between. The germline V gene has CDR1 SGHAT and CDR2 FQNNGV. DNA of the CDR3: TGTGCCAGCAGCTCATTAAGGGGGGGTAATTCACCCCTCCACTTT. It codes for CASSSLRGGNSPLHF.

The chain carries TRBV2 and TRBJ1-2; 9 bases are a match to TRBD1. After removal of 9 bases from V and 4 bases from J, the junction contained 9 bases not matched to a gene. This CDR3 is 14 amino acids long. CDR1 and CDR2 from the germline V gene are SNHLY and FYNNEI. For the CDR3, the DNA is TGTGCCAGTACTATATGGGGACAGGGCTATGGCTACACCTTC. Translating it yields CASTIWGQGYGYTF.

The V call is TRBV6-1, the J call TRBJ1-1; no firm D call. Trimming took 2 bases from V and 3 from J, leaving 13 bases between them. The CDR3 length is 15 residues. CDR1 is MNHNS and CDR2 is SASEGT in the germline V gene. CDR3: CASSEIDTVDTEAFF. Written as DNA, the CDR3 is TGTGCCAGCAGTGAAATAGACACAGTCGACACTGAAGCTTTCTTT.

CDR3 protein: CASSLRDEQFF. In nucleotides, the CDR3 is TGCGCCAGCAGCCTCCGGGATGAGCAGTTCTTC. The chain links TRBV4-1 to TRBJ2-1, with D uncertain. The CDR3 sequence is 11 residues long. Trimming pared 4 bases from V and 8 bases from J, leaving 6 bases between. Germline lookup yields CDR1 MGHRA and CDR2 YSYEKL.

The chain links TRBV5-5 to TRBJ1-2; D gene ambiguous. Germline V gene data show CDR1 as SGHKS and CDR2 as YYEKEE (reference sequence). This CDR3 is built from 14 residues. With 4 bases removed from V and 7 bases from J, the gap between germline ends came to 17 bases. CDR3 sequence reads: CASSPLLTPFGYTF. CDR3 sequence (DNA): TGTGCCAGCAGCCCCCTCCTGACACCATTTGGCTACACCTTC.

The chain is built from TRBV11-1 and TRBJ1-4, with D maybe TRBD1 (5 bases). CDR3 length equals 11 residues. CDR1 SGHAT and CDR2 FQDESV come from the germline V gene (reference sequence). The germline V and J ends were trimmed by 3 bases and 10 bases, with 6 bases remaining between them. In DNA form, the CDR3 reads TGTGCCAGCAGCTTCGGGGGAAAACTGTTTTTT. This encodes CASSFGGKLFF. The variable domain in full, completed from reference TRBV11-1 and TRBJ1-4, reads EAEVAQSPRYKITEKSQAVAFWCDPISGHATLYWYRQILGQGPELLVQFQDESVVDDSQLPKDRFSAERLKGVDSTLKIQPAELGDSAMYLCASSFGGKLFFGSGTQLSVL.

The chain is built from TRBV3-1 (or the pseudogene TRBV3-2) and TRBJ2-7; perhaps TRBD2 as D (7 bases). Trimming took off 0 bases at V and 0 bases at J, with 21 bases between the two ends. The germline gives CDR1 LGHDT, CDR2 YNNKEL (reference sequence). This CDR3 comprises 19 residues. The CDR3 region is CASSQEDYHRGGASYEQYF. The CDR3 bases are TGTGCCAGCAGCCAAGAGGACTACCATCGAGGGGGGGCCTCCTACGAGCAGTACTTC.

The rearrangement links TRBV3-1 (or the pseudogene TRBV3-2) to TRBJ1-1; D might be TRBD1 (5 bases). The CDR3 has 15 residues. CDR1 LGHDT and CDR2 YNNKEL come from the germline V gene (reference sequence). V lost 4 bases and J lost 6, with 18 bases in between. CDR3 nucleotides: TGTGCCAGCAGCCCCGAAGTCGGGGGTTCGGCTGAAGCTTTCTTT. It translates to CASSPEVGGSAEAFF.

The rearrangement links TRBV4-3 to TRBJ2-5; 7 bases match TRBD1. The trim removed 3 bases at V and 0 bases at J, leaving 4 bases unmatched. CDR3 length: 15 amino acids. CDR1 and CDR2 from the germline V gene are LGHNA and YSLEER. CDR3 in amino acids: CASSHPQGYQETQYF. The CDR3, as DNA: TGCGCCAGCAGCCACCCACAGGGGTACCAAGAGACCCAGTACTTC.

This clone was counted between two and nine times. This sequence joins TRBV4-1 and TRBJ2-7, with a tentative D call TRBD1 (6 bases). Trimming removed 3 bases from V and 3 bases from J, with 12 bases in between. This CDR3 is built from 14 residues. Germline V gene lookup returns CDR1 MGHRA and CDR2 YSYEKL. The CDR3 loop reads CASSQRDTSYEQYF. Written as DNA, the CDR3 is TGCGCCAGCAGCCAGAGGGACACCAGCTACGAGCAGTACTTC.

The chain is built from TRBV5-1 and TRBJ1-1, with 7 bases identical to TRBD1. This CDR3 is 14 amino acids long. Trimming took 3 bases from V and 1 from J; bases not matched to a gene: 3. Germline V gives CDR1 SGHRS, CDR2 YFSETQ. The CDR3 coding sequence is TGCGCCAGCAGCTCCGGGACAGCGAACACTGAAGCTTTCTTT. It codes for CASSSGTANTEAFF.

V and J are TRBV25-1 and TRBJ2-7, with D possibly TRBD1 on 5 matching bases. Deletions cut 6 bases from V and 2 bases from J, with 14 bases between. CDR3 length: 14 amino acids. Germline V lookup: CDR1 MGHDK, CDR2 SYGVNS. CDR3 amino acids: CASSRQLQPYEQYF. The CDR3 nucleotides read TGTGCCAGCAGCAGACAGCTCCAACCCTACGAGCAGTACTTC.

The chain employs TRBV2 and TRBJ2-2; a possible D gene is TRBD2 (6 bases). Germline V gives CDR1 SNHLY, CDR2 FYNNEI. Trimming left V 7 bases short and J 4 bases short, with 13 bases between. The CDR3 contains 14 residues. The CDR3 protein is CASTGTPSTGELFF. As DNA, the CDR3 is TGTGCCAGCACCGGGACTCCGAGCACCGGGGAGCTGTTTTTT.

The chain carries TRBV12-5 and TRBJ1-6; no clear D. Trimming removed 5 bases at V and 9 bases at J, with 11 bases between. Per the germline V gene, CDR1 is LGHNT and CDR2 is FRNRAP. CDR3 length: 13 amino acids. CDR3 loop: CASGERVGSPLHF. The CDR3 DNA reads TGTGCTAGTGGTGAGAGGGTGGGTTCACCCCTCCACTTT.

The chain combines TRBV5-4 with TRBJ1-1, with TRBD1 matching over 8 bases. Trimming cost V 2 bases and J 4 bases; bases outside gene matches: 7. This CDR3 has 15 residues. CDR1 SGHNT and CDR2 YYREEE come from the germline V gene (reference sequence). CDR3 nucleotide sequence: TGTGCCAGCAGCTTACAGGGGGTTGGGACCACTGAAGCTTTCTTT. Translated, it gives CASSLQGVGTTEAFF.